What follows is one T cell receptor (beta chain) and its context. The record originates from a study of T cell responses to AZD1222 COVID-19 vaccine. CDR3 length equals 15 residues. Germline V lookup: CDR1 SGHVS, CDR2 FQNEAQ. The V end was cut by 4 bases, the J end by 6 bases, with 16 bases between. The repertoire was sequenced with immunoSEQ multiplex PCR; TCRdb's copy has only in-frame clones and lacks some. The data contain about 130,000 clones, around 90% of them singletons. The sample consisted of peripheral blood, taken 28 days after the second AZD1222 dose. The chain links TRBV7-8 to TRBJ1-5, with D maybe TRBD1 (5 bases). The receptor was isolated from an adult who received the AZD1222 COVID-19 vaccine. CDR3 sequence (DNA): TGTGCCAGCAGCTCGGGACGGTTTGTGAGTCAGCCCCAGCATTTT. Translating it yields CASSSGRFVSQPQHF.